These T cell receptor beta chains were read from a single sample in a study of T cell changes during pregnancy in multiple sclerosis. The protocol was immunoSEQ multiplex PCR, while the TCRdb copy is restricted to in-frame clones and leaves out a portion. The sample gives some 64,000 clones, about 91% of which show up once; about 2.1% is in the top ten. The sequencing here drew on peripheral blood, taken in the first trimester of pregnancy. All receptors derive from a female donor with multiple sclerosis, enrolled in a pregnancy study. The CDR3 runs from the conserved cysteine through the conserved F or W.

v_call,cdr3_length,cdr3_aa
TRBV5-1,14,CASSTDRSNTEAFF
TRBV15,15,CATSRESGGPGEQFF
TRBV5-1,16,CASSIGGTIPRDEQYF
TRBV2,13,CASSGERLRGYTF
TRBV28,16,CASSLLETGGYNEQFF
TRBV6-4,15,CASSAQGASTGELFF
TRBV5-1,13,CASSWTGQAGYTF
TRBV5-5,12,CASSWTGGEQYF
TRBV13,14,CASKGLAGVDEQFF
TRBV19,15,CATSDSGRAVGELFF
TRBV7-3,15,CASSLGPNTGNEQFF
TRBV6-5,14,CASSYATGNTEAFF
TRBV6-6,12,CASSGDIGKLFF
TRBV6-5,15,CASSYSFPQTYEQYF
TRBV5-1,16,CASSPRSGTGNTEAFF
TRBV19,15,CASSLGQAFSYEQYF
TRBV7-3,14,CASGPGRSTGELFF
TRBV19,15,CASSSSSGGIYEQYF
TRBV6-5,15,CASRRTGAGNTEAFF
TRBV28,15,CASTPPGQGITEAFF
TRBV7-9,13,CASSSRYSYEQYF
TRBV6-1,14,CASSEVPSNYGYTF
TRBV2,14,CASRGDRAHQPQHF
TRBV30,16,CAWEAAGRSMTGELFF
TRBV13,15,CASSRSRVSNQPQHF
TRBV19,16,CASSIQGTAPKNEQFF
TRBV25-1,15,CASSEYGQGREKLFF
TRBV19,14,CASSIKGGGQPQHF
TRBV7-9,15,CASSLKGTGEYEQYF
TRBV9,13,CASSPKSSYEQYF
TRBV11-2,11,CASSAGQGLSF
TRBV18,14,CASSGTGTNTEAFF
TRBV4-1,15,CASSQDSGNTGELFF
TRBV18,13,CASSPNREETQYF
TRBV30,14,CAWSGDSSGNTIYF
TRBV4-2,17,CASKYQTGLAGDNEQFF
TRBV30,15,CAWADAGTSGYTQYF
TRBV6-5,15,CASSYTGTGGETQYF
TRBV25-1,14,CASSEHREPYEQYF
TRBV27,14,CASSLWGVSYEQYF
TRBV5-1,15,CASSLDGQGFYEQYF
TRBV6-1,13,CASVRTGSHEQYF
TRBV7-9,12,CASSSGSGEAFF
TRBV7-8,15,CASSFDWSSYNEQFF
TRBV13,16,CASSLEGAPSTDTQYF